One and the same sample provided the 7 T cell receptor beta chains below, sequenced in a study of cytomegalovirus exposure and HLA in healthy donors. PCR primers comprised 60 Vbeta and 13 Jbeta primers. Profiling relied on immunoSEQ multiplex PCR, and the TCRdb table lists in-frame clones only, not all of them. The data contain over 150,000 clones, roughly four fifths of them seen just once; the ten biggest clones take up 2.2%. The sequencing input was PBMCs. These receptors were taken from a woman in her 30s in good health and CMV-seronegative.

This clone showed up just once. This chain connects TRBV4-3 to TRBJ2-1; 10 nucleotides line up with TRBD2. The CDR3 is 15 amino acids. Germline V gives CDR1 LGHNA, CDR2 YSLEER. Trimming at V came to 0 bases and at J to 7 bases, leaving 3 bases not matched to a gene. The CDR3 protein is CASSQDLAGVNEQFF. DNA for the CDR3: TGCGCCAGCAGCCAAGACCTAGCGGGGGTTAATGAGCAGTTCTTC.

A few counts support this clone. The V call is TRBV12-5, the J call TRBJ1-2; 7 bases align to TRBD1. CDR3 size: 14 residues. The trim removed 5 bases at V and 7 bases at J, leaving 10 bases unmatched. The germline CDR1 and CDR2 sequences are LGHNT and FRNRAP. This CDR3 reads CASGAETGASGYTF. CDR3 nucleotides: TGTGCTAGTGGTGCGGAAACAGGGGCGAGTGGCTACACCTTC.

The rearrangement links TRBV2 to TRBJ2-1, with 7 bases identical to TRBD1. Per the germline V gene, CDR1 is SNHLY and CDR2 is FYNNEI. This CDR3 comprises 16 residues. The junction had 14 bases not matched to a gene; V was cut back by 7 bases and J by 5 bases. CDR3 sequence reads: CASTTIAGTVNNEQFF. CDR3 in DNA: TGTGCCAGCACAACCATTGCCGGGACAGTTAACAATGAGCAGTTCTTC.

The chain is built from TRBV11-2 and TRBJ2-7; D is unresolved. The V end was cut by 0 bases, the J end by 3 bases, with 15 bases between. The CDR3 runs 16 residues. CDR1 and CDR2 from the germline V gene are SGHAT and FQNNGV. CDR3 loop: CASSLDHIRSFYEQYF. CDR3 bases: TGTGCCAGCAGCTTAGATCATATCAGATCTTTCTACGAGCAGTACTTC.

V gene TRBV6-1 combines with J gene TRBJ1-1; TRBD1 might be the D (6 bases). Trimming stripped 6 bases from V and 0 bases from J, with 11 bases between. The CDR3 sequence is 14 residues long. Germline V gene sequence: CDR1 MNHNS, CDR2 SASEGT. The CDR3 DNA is TGTGCCAGCAGGACTACAGGGTTGAACACTGAAGCTTTCTTT. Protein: CASRTTGLNTEAFF.

The CDR3 protein is CASRREPGTVGGYTF. The CDR3 DNA reads as TGTGCCAGCAGGAGGGAACCAGGGACAGTGGGCGGCTACACCTTC. The J gene is TRBJ1-2, the V gene TRBV6-5, with 7 bases fitting TRBD1. CDR3 size: 15 residues. After removal of 6 bases from V and 8 bases from J, the junction contained 15 bases not matched to a gene. Germline V gene sequence: CDR1 MNHEY, CDR2 SVGAGI.

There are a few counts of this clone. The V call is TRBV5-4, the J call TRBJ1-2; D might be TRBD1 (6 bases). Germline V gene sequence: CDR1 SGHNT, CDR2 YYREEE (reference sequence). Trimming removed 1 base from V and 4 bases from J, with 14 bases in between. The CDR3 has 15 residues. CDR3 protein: CASSLSGGYSYGYTF. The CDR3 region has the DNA TGTGCCAGCAGCTTGTCGGGGGGCTATAGCTATGGCTACACCTTC.